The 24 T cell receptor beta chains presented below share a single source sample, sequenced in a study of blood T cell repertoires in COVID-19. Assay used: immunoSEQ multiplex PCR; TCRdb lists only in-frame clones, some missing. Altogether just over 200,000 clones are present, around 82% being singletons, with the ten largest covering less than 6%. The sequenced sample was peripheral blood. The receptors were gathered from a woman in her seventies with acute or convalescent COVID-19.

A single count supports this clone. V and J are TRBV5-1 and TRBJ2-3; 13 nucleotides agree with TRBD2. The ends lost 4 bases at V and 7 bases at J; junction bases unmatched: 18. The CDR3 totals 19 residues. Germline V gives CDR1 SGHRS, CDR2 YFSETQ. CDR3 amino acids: CASSQGLAGTLDALNTQYF. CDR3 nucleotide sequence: TGCGCCAGCAGCCAGGGACTAGCGGGAACCCTAGACGCATTGAATACGCAGTATTTT.

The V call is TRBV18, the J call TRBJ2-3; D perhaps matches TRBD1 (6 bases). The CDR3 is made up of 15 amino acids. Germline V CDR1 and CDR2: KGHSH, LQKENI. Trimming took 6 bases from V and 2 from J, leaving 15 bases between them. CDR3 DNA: TGTGCCAGCTCGCCCGGGACATTTATCACAGATACGCAGTATTTT. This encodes CASSPGTFITDTQYF.

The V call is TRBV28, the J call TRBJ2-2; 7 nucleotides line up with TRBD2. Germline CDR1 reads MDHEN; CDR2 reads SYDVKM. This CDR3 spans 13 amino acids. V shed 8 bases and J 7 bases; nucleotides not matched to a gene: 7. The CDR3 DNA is TGTGCCAGCCGCAACCCGGGGGGCGGGGAGCTGTTTTTT. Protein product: CASRNPGGGELFF.

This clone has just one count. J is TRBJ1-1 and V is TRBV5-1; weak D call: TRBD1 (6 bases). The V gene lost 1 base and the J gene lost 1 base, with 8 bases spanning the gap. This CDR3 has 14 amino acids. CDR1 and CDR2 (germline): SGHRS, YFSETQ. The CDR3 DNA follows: TGCGCCAGCAGCTTGACAGGGACGAACACTGAAGCTTTCTTT. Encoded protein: CASSLTGTNTEAFF. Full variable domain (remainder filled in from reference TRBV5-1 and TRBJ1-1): KAGVTQTPRYLIKTRGQQVTLSCSPISGHRSVSWYQQTPGQGLQFLFEYFSETQRNKGNFPGRFSGRQFSNSRSEMNVSTLELGDSALYLCASSLTGTNTEAFFGQGTRLTVV.

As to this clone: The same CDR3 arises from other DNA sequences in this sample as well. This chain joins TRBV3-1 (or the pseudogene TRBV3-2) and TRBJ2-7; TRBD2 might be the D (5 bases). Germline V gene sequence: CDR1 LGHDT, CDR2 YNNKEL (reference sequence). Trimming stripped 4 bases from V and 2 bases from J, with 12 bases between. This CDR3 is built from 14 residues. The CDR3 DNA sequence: TGTGCCAGCAGCCTAAGGACTGGCGCCTACGAGCAGTACTTC. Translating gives CASSLRTGAYEQYF.

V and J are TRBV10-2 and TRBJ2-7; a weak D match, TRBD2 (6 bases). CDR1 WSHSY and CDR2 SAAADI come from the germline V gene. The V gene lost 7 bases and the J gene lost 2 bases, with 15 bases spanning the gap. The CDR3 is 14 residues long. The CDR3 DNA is TGCGCCAGCAAGATAGCGGTAGGGGCCTACGAGCAGTACTTC. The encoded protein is CASKIAVGAYEQYF.

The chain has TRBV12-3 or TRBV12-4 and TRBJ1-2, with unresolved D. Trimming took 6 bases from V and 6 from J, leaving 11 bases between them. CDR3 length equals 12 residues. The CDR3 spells CASSLETHGYTF. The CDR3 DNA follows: TGTGCCAGCAGCCTCGAGACTCATGGCTACACCTTC.

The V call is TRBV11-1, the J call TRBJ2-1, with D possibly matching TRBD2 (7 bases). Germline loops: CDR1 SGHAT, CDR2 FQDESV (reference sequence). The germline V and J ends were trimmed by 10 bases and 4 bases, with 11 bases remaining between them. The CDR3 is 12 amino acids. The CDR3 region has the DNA TGTGCCACAAGGGGGGGATACAATGAGCAGTTCTTC. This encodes CATRGGYNEQFF.

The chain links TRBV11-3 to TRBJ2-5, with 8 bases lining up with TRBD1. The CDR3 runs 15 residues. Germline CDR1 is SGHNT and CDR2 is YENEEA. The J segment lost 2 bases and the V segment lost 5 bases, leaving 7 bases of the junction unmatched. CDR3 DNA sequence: TGTGCCAGCAGCCTAGGGGGACAGGCTCAAGAGACCCAGTACTTC. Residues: CASSLGGQAQETQYF. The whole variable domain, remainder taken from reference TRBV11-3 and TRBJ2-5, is EAGVVQSPRYKIIEKKQPVAFWCNPISGHNTLYWYLQNLGQGPELLIRYENEEAVDDSQLPKDRFSAERLKGVDSTLKIQPAELGDSAVYLCASSLGGQAQETQYFGPGTRLLVL.

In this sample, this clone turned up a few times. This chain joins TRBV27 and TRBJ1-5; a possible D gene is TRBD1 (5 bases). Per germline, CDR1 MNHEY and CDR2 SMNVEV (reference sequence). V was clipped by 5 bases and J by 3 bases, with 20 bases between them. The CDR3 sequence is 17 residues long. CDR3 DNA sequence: TGTGCCAGCAGTACCCTCTGGGCAGGGTCGAACAATCAGCCCCAGCATTTT. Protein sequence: CASSTLWAGSNNQPQHF.

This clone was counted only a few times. The CDR3 reads CASSYSSTGVGGGYTF. In DNA, the CDR3 is TGTGCCAGCAGTTACTCTTCTACAGGGGTGGGCGGCGGCTACACCTTC. The J gene is TRBJ1-2, the V gene TRBV6-5; 7 bases line up with TRBD1. This CDR3 is built from 16 residues. Germline V lookup: CDR1 MNHEY, CDR2 SVGAGI. V dropped 0 bases and J dropped 8; count of bases not matched to a gene: 12.

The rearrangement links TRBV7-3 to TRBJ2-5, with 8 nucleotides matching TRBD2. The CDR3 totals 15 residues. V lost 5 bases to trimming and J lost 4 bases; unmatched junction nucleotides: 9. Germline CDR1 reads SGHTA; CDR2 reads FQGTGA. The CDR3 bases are TGTGCCAGCAGCCCCGGGAGGGGGGTGGCAGAGACCCAGTACTTC. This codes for CASSPGRGVAETQYF.

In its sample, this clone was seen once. DNA for the CDR3: TGTGCCAGCAGCTCCCCGGGTAGACAGGGAAGGCCCTACAATGAGCAGTTCTTC. Translating it yields CASSSPGRQGRPYNEQFF. The J gene is TRBJ2-1, the V gene TRBV7-9; TRBD1 agrees at 7 bases. This CDR3 contains 18 residues. CDR1 and CDR2 (germline): SEHNR, FQNEAQ (reference sequence). Germline trimming cut 4 bases from V and 2 bases from J; bases unmatched to any gene: 14.

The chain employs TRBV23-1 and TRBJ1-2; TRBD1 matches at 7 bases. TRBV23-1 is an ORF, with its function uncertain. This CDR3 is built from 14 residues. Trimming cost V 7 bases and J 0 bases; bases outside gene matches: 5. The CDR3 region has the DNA TGCGCCAGCAAGACAGGGTCTGCTAACTATGGCTACACCTTC. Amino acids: CASKTGSANYGYTF.

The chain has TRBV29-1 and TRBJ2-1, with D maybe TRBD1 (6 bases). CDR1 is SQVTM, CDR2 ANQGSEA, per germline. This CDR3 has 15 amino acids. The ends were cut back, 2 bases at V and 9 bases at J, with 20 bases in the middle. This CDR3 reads CSVESSGTLIAEQFF. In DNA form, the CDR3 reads TGCAGCGTTGAAAGTTCCGGGACATTGATCGCTGAGCAGTTCTTC.

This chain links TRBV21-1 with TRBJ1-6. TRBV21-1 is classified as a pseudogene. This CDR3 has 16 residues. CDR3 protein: CASSKTRSQRNSPLHF. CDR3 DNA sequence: TGTGCCAGCAGCAAGACGAGGTCCCAGAGAAATTCACCCCTCCACTTT.

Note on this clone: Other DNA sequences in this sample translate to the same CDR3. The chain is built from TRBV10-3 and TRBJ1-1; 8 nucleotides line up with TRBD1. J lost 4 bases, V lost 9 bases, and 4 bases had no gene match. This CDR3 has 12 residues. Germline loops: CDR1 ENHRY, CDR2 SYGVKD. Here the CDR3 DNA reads TGTGCCATACGACAGGGGTCCACTGAAGCTTTCTTT. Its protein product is CAIRQGSTEAFF.

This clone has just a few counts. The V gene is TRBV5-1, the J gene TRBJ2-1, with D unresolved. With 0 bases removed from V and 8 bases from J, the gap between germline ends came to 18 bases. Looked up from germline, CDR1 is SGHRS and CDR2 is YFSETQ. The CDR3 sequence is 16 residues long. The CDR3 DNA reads TGCGCCAGCAGCTTGGAAGGCCCCTCTTCTAGACATGAGCAGTTCTTC. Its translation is CASSLEGPSSRHEQFF.

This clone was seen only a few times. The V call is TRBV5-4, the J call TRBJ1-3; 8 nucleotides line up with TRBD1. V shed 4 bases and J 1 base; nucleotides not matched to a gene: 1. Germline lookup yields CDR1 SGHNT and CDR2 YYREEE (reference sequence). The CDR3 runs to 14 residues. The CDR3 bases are TGTGCCAGCAGCCGGACAGGGTCTGGAAACACCATATATTTT. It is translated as CASSRTGSGNTIYF.

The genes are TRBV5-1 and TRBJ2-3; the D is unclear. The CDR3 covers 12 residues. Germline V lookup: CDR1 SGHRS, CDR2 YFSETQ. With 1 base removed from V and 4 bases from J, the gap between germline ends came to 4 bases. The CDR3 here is CASSLPSDTQYF. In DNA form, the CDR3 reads TGCGCCAGCAGCTTGCCCTCAGATACGCAGTATTTT.

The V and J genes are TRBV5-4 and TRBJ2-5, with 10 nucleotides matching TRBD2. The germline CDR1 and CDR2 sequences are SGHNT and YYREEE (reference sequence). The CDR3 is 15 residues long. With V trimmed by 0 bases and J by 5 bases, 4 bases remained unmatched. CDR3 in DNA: TGTGCCAGCAGCTTGGGTCTAGCGGGAGTCGAGACCCAGTACTTC. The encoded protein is CASSLGLAGVETQYF.

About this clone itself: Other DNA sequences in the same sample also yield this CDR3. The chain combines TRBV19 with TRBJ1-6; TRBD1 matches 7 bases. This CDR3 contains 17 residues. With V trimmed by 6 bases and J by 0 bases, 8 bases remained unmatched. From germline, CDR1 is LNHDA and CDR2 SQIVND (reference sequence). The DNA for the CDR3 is TGTGCCAGTAGCCGGACAGGATTGAGCTCCTATAATTCACCCCTCCACTTT. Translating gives CASSRTGLSSYNSPLHF.

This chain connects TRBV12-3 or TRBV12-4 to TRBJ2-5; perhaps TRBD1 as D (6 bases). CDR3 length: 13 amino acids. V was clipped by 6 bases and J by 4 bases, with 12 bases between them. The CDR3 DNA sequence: TGTGCCAGCAGATCCGGGACACTAGAGACCCAGTACTTC. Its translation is CASRSGTLETQYF.

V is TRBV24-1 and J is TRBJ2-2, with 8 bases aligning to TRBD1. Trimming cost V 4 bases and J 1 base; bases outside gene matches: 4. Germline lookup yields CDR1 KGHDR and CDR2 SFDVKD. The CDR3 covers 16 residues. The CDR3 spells CATSDTGTGNTGELFF. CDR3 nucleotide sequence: TGTGCCACCAGTGACACCGGGACAGGGAACACCGGGGAGCTGTTTTTT.